What follows are 16 T cell receptor beta chains derived from one specimen sequenced in a study of beta chain features in type 1 diabetes. Study-level points and caveats: When Type 1 diabetes patients were examined, their TCRB CDR3s proved moderately but significantly shorter in all four CD4+ subsets.

These TCRs are of unknown antigen specificity. The isolated RNA, all of it, was reverse transcribed, so expressed TCRB transcripts were what got sequenced. Profiled with immunoSEQ multiplex PCR; TCRdb holds only in-frame clones, not every one. The table has 250,000 to 350,000 clones, around an eighth seen once. What was sequenced was naive CD4+ T cells from blood. The origin of the receptors is a man aged 30 to 39 with type 1 diabetes.

This clone showed up just a few times. The gene calls are TRBV5-6 and TRBJ1-2, with D uncertain. CDR1 is SGHDT and CDR2 is YYEEEE in the germline V gene. V was shortened by 4 bases and J by 4 bases, with 11 bases between the two germline ends. The CDR3 spans 13 residues. CDR3 DNA sequence: TGTGCCAGCAGCATCGATGGGAGCTATGGCTACACCTTC. It specifies CASSIDGSYGYTF. Full variable domain (rest looked up from reference TRBV5-6 and TRBJ1-2): DAGVTQSPTHLIKTRGQQVTLRCSPKSGHDTVSWYQQALGQGPQFIFQYYEEEERQRGNFPDRFSGHQFPNYSSELNVNALLLGDSALYLCASSIDGSYGYTFGSGTRLTVV.

This clone was seen a handful of times. V usage is TRBV27 and J usage is TRBJ1-1; 7 bases are shared with TRBD1. The CDR3 runs 14 residues. CDR1 MNHEY and CDR2 SMNVEV come from the germline V gene (reference sequence). With 5 bases clipped from V and 1 base from J, the junction kept 4 bases outside the gene matches. As DNA, the CDR3 is TGTGCCAGCAGTCTCCGACAGGGGAACACTGAAGCTTTCTTT. Protein: CASSLRQGNTEAFF.

The chain links TRBV27 to TRBJ2-7, with TRBD2 matching over 7 bases. The trim removed 5 bases at V and 2 bases at J, leaving 9 bases unmatched. Germline loops: CDR1 MNHEY, CDR2 SMNVEV (reference sequence). The CDR3 is 15 amino acids. CDR3 region: CASSPRPSGAYEQYF. CDR3 in DNA: TGTGCCAGCAGTCCTCGGCCTAGCGGCGCCTACGAGCAGTACTTC.

J is TRBJ1-5 and V is TRBV28, with D possibly TRBD1 on 5 matching bases. Trimming removed 2 bases from V and 2 bases from J, with 10 bases in between. CDR3 length: 15 residues. Germline V lookup: CDR1 MDHEN, CDR2 SYDVKM. Written as DNA, the CDR3 is TGTGCCAGCAGTTTAGGGACTCCTGGCAATCAGCCCCAGCATTTT. As protein: CASSLGTPGNQPQHF.

This chain connects TRBV5-1 to TRBJ2-2, with D possibly being TRBD2 (5 bases). The germline gives CDR1 SGHRS, CDR2 YFSETQ. Trimming took off 2 bases at V and 5 bases at J, with 10 bases between the two ends. CDR3 length: 14 residues. The CDR3, as DNA: TGCGCCAGCAGCTTTACCGGGGAGACCGGGGAGCTGTTTTTT. Protein product: CASSFTGETGELFF. Drawing the rest from reference TRBV5-1 and TRBJ2-2, the complete variable domain is KAGVTQTPRYLIKTRGQQVTLSCSPISGHRSVSWYQQTPGQGLQFLFEYFSETQRNKGNFPGRFSGRQFSNSRSEMNVSTLELGDSALYLCASSFTGETGELFFGEGSRLTVL.

This clone was observed a handful of times. This sequence joins TRBV9 and TRBJ2-7; 9 bases line up with TRBD2. Losses at the gene ends were 4 bases for V and 3 bases for J; bases not matched to a gene: 5. This CDR3 has 14 amino acids. CDR1 and CDR2 (germline): SGDLS, YYNGEE. The CDR3 DNA reads TGTGCCAGCAGCCCTAGTAGCGGGAGCTACGAGCAGTACTTC. Residues: CASSPSSGSYEQYF.

This chain links TRBV5-4 with TRBJ1-1; no firm D call. This CDR3 region has 11 residues. Trimming shortened V by 0 bases and J by 7 bases, and 4 bases separated the two germline ends. Germline CDR1 and CDR2: SGHNT and YYREEE (reference sequence). DNA of the CDR3: TGTGCCAGCAGCTTGGCGGGTGAAGCTTTCTTT. This gives the protein CASSLAGEAFF.

The chain is built from TRBV28 and TRBJ2-5; D gene ambiguous. Trimming pared 7 bases from V and 4 bases from J, leaving 13 bases between. The CDR3 runs to 13 residues. Germline CDR1 MDHEN, CDR2 SYDVKM. CDR3 nucleotide sequence: TGTGCCAGCACCCCCGGGTTTGGAGAGACCCAGTACTTC. It encodes CASTPGFGETQYF.

The rearrangement joins TRBV25-1 to TRBJ1-2; D possibly corresponds to TRBD1 (5 bases). This CDR3 is 14 amino acids long. Germline loops: CDR1 MGHDK, CDR2 SYGVNS. With 8 bases removed from V and 0 bases from J, the gap between germline ends came to 13 bases. The CDR3 protein is CASGRGSANYGYTF. The CDR3 coding sequence is TGTGCCAGCGGGCGGGGGAGCGCTAACTATGGCTACACCTTC.

In this sample, this clone turned up a few times. V usage is TRBV7-3 and J usage is TRBJ2-2; 7 bases map to TRBD1. The J segment lost 1 base and the V segment lost 5 bases, leaving 4 bases of the junction unmatched. The CDR3 contains 15 residues. The V gene's germline CDR1 is SGHTA and CDR2 FQGTGA. The CDR3 sequence: CASSLGTENTGELFF. The CDR3 nucleotides are TGTGCCAGCAGCCTTGGGACAGAGAACACCGGGGAGCTGTTTTTT.

In its sample, this clone was seen a few times. The chain recombines TRBV11-2 with TRBJ2-3; 7 bases line up with TRBD2. V gave up 1 base and J gave up 0 bases; unmatched junction bases: 4. The CDR3 has 16 amino acids. In germline, CDR1 is SGHAT, CDR2 FQNNGV. CDR3 loop: CASSLVGGPSTDTQYF. The CDR3 DNA is TGTGCCAGCAGCTTAGTGGGAGGGCCTAGCACAGATACGCAGTATTTT.

This clone was recorded a few times. The CDR3: CASARDYSYNEQFF. CDR3 sequence (DNA): TGTGCCAGCGCAAGGGACTACTCCTACAATGAGCAGTTCTTC. The rearrangement uses TRBV28 and TRBJ2-1; 7 bases agree with TRBD2. Germline-derived CDR1 and CDR2 are MDHEN and SYDVKM. The ends lost 8 bases at V and 0 bases at J; junction bases unmatched: 4. CDR3 size: 14 residues. The whole variable domain, filled in from reference TRBV28 and TRBJ2-1, reads DVKVTQSSRYLVKRTGEKVFLECVQDMDHENMFWYRQDPGLGLRLIYFSYDVKMKEKGDIPEGYSVSREKKERFSLILESASTNQTSMYLCASARDYSYNEQFFGPGTRLTVL.

This clone turned up a few times. The DNA for the CDR3 is TGTGCCAGCAGCCCCTCGGGGAGGGATGGCTCCTACGAGCAGTACTTC. Its protein product is CASSPSGRDGSYEQYF. The V gene is TRBV9, the J gene TRBJ2-7; TRBD2 aligns across 7 bases. Germline assignment: CDR1 SGDLS and CDR2 YYNGEE. The CDR3 spans 16 residues. With 4 bases clipped from V and 0 bases from J, the junction kept 10 bases outside the gene matches.

The V gene is TRBV5-4, the J gene TRBJ1-2; no definite D call. Per germline, CDR1 SGHNT and CDR2 YYREEE (reference sequence). Trimming took 0 bases from V and 3 from J, leaving 12 bases between them. CDR3 length equals 15 residues. CDR3 sequence: CASSLGKDGDYGYTF. The CDR3 nucleotides read TGTGCCAGCAGCTTGGGGAAAGACGGGGACTATGGCTACACCTTC.

This chain uses TRBV18 with TRBJ1-5; D is unclear. V was cut by 2 bases and J by 7 bases, with 6 bases left in between. Germline V lookup: CDR1 KGHSH, CDR2 LQKENI. The CDR3 is made up of 12 amino acids. The chain's CDR3 is CASSPEKQPQHF. CDR3 in DNA: TGTGCCAGCTCACCAGAGAAGCAGCCCCAGCATTTT.

The rearrangement links TRBV29-1 to TRBJ1-2; TRBD1 matches at 8 bases. The CDR3 sequence is 13 residues long. Germline values: CDR1 SQVTM, CDR2 ANQGSEA. Trimming cost V 7 bases and J 2 bases; bases outside gene matches: 6. The CDR3 protein is CSAKDRGNYGYTF. CDR3 coding DNA: TGCAGCGCTAAAGACAGGGGAAACTATGGCTACACCTTC. The full variable domain, completed using reference TRBV29-1 and TRBJ1-2, is SAVISQKPSRDICQRGTSLTIQCQVDSQVTMMFWYRQQPGQSLTLIATANQGSEATYESGFVIDKFPISRPNLTFSTLTVSNMSPEDSSIYLCSAKDRGNYGYTFGSGTRLTVV.